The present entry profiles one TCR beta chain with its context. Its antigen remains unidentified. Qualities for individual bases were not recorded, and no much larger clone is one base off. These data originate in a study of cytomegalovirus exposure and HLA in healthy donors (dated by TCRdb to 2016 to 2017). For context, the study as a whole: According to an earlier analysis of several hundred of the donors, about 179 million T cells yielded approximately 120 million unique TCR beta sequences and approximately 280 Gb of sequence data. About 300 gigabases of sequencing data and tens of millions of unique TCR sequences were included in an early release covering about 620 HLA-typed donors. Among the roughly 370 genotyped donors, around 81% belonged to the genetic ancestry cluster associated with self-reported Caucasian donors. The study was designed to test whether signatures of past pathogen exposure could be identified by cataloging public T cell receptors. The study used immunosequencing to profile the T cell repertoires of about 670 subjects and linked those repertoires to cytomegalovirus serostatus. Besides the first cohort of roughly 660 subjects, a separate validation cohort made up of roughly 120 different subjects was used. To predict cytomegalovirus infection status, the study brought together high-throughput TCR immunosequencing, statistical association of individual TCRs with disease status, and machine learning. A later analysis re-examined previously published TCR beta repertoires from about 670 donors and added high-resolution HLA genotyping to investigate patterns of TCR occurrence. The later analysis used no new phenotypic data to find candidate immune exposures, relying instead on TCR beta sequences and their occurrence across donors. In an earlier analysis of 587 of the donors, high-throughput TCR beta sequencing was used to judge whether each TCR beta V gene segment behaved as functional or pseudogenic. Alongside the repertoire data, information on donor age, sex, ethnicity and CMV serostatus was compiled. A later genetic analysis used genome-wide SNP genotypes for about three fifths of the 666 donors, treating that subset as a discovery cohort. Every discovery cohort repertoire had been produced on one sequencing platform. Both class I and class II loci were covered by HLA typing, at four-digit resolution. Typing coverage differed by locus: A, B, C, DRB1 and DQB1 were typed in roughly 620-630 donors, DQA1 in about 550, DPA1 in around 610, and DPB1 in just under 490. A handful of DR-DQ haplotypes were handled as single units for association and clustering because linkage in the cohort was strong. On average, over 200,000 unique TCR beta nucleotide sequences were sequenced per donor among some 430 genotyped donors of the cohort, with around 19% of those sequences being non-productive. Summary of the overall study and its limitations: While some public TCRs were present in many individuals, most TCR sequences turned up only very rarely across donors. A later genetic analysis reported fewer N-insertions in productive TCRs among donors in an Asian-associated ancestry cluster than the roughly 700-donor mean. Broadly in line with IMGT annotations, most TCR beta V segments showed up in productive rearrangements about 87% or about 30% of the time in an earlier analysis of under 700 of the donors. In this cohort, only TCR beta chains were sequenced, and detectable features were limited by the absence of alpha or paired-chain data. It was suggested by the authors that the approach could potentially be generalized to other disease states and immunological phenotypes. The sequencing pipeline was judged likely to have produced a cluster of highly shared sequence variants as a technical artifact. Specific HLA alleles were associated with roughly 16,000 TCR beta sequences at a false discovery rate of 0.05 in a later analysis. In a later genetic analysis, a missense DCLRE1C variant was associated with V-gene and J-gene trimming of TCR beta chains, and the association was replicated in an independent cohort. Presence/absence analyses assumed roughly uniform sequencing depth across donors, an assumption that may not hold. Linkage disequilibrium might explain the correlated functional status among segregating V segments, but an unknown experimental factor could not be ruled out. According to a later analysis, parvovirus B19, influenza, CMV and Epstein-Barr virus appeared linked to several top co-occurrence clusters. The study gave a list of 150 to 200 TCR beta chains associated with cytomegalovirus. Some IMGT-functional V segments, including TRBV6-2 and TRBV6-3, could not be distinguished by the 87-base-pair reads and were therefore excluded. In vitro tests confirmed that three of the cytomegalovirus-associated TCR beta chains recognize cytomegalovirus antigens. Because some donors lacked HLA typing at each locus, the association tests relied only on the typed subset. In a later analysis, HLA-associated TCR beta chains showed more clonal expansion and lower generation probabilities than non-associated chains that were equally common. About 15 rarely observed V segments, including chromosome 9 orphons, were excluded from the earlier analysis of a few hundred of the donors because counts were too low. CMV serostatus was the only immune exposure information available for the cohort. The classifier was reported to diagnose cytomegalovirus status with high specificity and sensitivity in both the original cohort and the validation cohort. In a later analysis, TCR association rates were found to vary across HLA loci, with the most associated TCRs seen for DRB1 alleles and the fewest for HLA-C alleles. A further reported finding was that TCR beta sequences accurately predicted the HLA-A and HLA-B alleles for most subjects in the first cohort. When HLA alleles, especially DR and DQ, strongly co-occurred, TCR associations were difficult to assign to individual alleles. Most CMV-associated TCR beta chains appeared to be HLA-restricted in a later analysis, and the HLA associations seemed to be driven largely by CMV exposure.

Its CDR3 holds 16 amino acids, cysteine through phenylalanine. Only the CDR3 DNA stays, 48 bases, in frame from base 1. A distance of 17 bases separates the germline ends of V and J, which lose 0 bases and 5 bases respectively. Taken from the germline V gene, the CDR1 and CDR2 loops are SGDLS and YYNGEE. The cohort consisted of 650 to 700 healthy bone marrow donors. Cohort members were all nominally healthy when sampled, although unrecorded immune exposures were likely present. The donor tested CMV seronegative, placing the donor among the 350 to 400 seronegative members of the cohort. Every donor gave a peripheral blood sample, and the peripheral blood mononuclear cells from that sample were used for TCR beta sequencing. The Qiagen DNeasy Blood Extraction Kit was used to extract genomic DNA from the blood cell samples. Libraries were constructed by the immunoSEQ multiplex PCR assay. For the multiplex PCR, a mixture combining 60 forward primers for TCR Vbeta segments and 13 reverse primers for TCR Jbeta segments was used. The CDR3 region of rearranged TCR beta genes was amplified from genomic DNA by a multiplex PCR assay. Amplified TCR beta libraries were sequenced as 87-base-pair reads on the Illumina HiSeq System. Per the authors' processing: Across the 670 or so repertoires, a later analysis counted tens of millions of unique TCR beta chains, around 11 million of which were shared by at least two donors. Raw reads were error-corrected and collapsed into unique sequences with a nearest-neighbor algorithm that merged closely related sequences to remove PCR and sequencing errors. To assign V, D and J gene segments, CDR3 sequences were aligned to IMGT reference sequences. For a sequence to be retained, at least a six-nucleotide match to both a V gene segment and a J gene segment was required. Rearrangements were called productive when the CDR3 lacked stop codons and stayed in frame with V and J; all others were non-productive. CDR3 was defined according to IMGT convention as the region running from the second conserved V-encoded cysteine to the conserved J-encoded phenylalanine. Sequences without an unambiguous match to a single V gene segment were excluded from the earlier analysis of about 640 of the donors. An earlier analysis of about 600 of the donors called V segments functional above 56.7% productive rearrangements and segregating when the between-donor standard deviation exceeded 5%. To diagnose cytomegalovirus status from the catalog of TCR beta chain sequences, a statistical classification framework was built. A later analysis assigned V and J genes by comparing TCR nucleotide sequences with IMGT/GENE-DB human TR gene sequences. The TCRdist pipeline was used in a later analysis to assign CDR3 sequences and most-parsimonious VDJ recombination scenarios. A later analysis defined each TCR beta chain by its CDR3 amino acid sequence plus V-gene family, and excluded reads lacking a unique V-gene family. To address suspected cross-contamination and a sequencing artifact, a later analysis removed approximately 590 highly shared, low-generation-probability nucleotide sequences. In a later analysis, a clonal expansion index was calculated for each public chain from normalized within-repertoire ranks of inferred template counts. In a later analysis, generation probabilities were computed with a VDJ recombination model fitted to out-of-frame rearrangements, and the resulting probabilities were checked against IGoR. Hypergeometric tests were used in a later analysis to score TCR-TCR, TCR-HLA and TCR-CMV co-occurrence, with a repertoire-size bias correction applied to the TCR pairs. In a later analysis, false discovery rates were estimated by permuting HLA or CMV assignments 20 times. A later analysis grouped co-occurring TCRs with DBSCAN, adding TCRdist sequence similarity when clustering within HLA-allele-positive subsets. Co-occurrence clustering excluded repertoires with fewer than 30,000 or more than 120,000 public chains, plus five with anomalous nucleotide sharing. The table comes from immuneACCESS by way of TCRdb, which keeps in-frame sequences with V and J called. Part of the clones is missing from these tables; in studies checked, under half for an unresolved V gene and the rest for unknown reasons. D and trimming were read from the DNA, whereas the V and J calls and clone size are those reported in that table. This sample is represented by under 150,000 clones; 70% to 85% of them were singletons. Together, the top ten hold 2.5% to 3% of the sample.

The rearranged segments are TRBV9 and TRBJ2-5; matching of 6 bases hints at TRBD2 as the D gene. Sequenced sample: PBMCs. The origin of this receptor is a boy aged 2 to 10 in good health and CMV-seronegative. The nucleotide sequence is TGTGCCAGCAGCGTAGGGGGTGGGGGAGGCGGGGAGACCCAGTACTTC. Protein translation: CASSVGGGGGGETQYF.